This T cell receptor (beta chain) was profiled in a study of blood T cell repertoires in COVID-19. Study-wide background: COVID-19 samples from acute and convalescent phases originated in the United States, Italy and Spain.

The participants were between about 18 and 90 years old and came from 24 US areas. This CDR3 region has 14 residues. Germline V gene lookup returns CDR1 SGHTA and CDR2 FQGNSA. V lost 5 bases to trimming and J lost 2 bases; unmatched junction nucleotides: 3. Clones were sequenced by immunoSEQ multiplex PCR, and TCRdb holds only the in-frame ones, with some missing. Of 320,000 or so clones in the sample, approximately 89% were seen once. The receptor comes from a man under 40 who had recovered from COVID-19. Sequenced input: PBMCs or T cells enriched from blood (not recorded which). This chain connects TRBV7-2 to TRBJ2-7; 10 bases line up with TRBD2. CDR3 loop: CASSRSGGAYEQYF. DNA for the CDR3: TGTGCCAGCAGCCGCAGCGGGGGGGCCTACGAGCAGTACTTC.